The 2 T cell receptor beta chains reported below all come from one sample, sequenced in a study of blood T cell repertoires in COVID-19. Profiling relied on immunoSEQ multiplex PCR, and the TCRdb table lists in-frame clones only, not all of them. The sample carries approximately 260,000 clones, 90% recorded once. The specimen sequenced was peripheral blood. Every receptor here comes from a middle-aged woman with acute or convalescent COVID-19.

V is TRBV12-3 or TRBV12-4 and J is TRBJ1-2; TRBD1 might be the D (5 bases). The CDR3 runs 12 residues. Trimming took off 2 bases at V and 7 bases at J, with 8 bases between the two ends. CDR3 loop: CASSLQGSGYTF. The CDR3 nucleotides read TGTGCCAGCAGTTTACAGGGTTCTGGCTACACCTTC.

This clone was counted once. This chain uses TRBV7-9 with TRBJ1-5; D is undetermined. V lost 2 bases to trimming and J lost 4 bases, with 6 bases between them. CDR1 and CDR2 from the germline V gene are SEHNR and FQNEAQ (reference sequence). This CDR3 is 13 amino acids long. CDR3 protein: CASSLSGNQPQHF. The DNA for the CDR3 is TGTGCCAGCAGCTTATCAGGAAATCAGCCCCAGCATTTT.